This T cell receptor beta chain was documented in a study of PD-1 blockade in classical Hodgkin lymphoma. Whole-study findings and limits: According to reports, newly diagnosed patients had lower baseline TCR diversity than healthy donors, and relapsed/refractory patients had lower baseline TCR diversity still. Nivolumab initiated under 1 year post-ASCT led to patient exclusion. Significantly greater TCR diversity emerged by C4D1 in CD4+ cells but not CD8+ cells.

Per the germline V gene, CDR1 is SEHNR and CDR2 is FQNEAQ (reference sequence). V was shortened by 1 base and J by 8 bases, with 8 bases between the two germline ends. The CDR3 sequence is 12 residues long. Time point given: cycle 4 day 1 (C4D1), after less than seven weeks of nivolumab. Every single patient, without exception, relapsed after autologous stem cell transplantation, and brentuximab vedotin exposure varied. Comments on this clone: The target antigen is unknown.

The method was immunoSEQ multiplex PCR; TCRdb's version includes in-frame clones alone and lacks a portion of them. The sample carries around 25,000 clones, under 90% recorded once. The receptor comes from a human donor with classical Hodgkin lymphoma. The sequencing here drew on peripheral blood mononuclear cells (PBMCs), taken before the fourth cycle of nivolumab. The chain combines TRBV7-9 with TRBJ1-2; D unclear. This CDR3 is CASSLGSRGYTF. CDR3 nucleotide sequence: TGTGCCAGCAGCTTAGGCAGTCGGGGCTACACCTTC.